The 16 T cell receptor beta chains below come from one sample, sequenced in a study of spatial heterogeneity in lung cancer. Study-level results: Counts of expanded intratumoral alpha and beta TCRs tracked tumor mutation counts.

Time point reported: sample taken at primary tumor resection. In TCRdb, the 5' RACE reads were re-called with MiXCR into one record per CDR3 protein. This table holds about 6,800 distinct CDR3 sequences, roughly 13% found once. The antigens for these receptors are not known. This material consisted of lung tumor tissue, taken at surgery. These receptors were collected from a male donor with early-stage non-small cell lung cancer.

In this sample, this clonotype turned up a few times. The rearrangement joins TRBV6-5 to TRBJ1-5; 7 positions match TRBD1. In germline, CDR1 is MNHEY, CDR2 SVGAGI. The CDR3 sequence is 14 residues long. Trimming at V came to 5 bases and at J to 4 bases, leaving 5 bases not matched to a gene. In DNA form, the CDR3 reads TGTGCCAGCAGTCAGGGACAGAAGAATCAGCCCCAGCATTTT. Translated, it gives CASSQGQKNQPQHF.

Judged by abundance, this clonotype is medium-sized. V is TRBV10-3 and J is TRBJ2-3; maybe TRBD1 (6 bases). The CDR3 extends over 14 amino acids. Between the trimmed V and J ends, which lost 9 bases and 1 base, there was a span of 14 bases. CDR1 and CDR2 (germline): ENHRY, SYGVKD. The CDR3 DNA reads as TGTGCCATAGGGGGACCGACCCGCACAGATACGCAGTATTTT. This codes for CAIGGPTRTDTQYF.

This clonotype was recorded at least ten times. The gene calls are TRBV14 and TRBJ2-3; 9 nucleotides align to TRBD2. Germline V gene data show CDR1 as SGHDN and CDR2 as FVKESK. V lost 2 bases, J lost 2 bases, and 14 bases stayed unmatched. This CDR3 has 19 amino acids. DNA of the CDR3: TGTGCCAGCAGCCAAAGACGTTCTCGGACTAGCGAGAACACAGATACGCAGTATTTT. Translated: CASSQRRSRTSENTDTQYF.

This clonotype was picked up many times. The chain links TRBV5-8 to TRBJ2-7; unclear D gene. Germline CDR1 is SGHTS and CDR2 is YDEGEE. The CDR3 is 13 amino acids. The V gene lost 1 base and the J gene lost 0 bases, with 5 bases spanning the gap. This chain's CDR3 is CASSLTDSYEQYF. The CDR3 bases are TGTGCCAGCAGCTTGACAGACTCCTACGAGCAGTACTTC.

Sample share makes this clonotype medium-sized. The chain carries TRBV29-1 and TRBJ1-1, with 10 bases identical to TRBD1. Germline assignment: CDR1 SQVTM and CDR2 ANQGSEA. The V and J ends lost 5 bases and 3 bases, in that order; junction bases with no gene match: 6. The CDR3 is 14 residues long. CDR3 in DNA: TGCAGCGTTTGGGACAGGGGCCGAGACACTGAAGCTTTCTTT. This translates into CSVWDRGRDTEAFF.

This clonotype was seen only a few times. The chain recombines TRBV20-1 with TRBJ2-5; 7 bases map to TRBD2. The V gene end was trimmed by 3 bases and the J gene end by 5 bases; junction bases not matched to a gene: 6. The CDR3 totals 13 residues. Germline V gene data show CDR1 as DFQATT and CDR2 as SNEGSKA (reference sequence). Here the CDR3 DNA reads TGCAGTGCTAGCCCGCCGGGGGGTGAGACCCAGTACTTC. Translated, it gives CSASPPGGETQYF.

The chain couples TRBV5-6 to TRBJ2-1; maybe TRBD2 (5 bases). Germline V CDR1 and CDR2: SGHDT, YYEEEE. V lost 4 bases and J lost 0, with 14 bases in between. This CDR3 is built from 16 residues. The CDR3 is CASSRLLASSYNEQFF. DNA of the CDR3: TGTGCCAGCAGCCGGCTCCTAGCAAGCTCCTACAATGAGCAGTTCTTC.

The chain uses TRBV28 and TRBJ2-3; possibly TRBD2 for D (6 bases). The CDR3 contains 14 residues. The V gene's germline CDR1 is MDHEN and CDR2 SYDVKM. The germline V and J ends were trimmed by 3 bases and 3 bases, with 10 bases remaining between them. This CDR3 is CASSFLSGTDTQYF. The CDR3 nucleotides are TGTGCCAGCAGTTTCCTTAGCGGAACAGATACGCAGTATTTT. Filled out from reference TRBV28 and TRBJ2-3, the complete variable domain reads DVKVTQSSRYLVKRTGEKVFLECVQDMDHENMFWYRQDPGLGLRLIYFSYDVKMKEKGDIPEGYSVSREKKERFSLILESASTNQTSMYLCASSFLSGTDTQYFGPGTRLTVL.

The chain carries TRBV15 and TRBJ1-2, with D unresolved. The germline V and J ends were trimmed by 0 bases and 3 bases, with 5 bases remaining between them. Germline V gives CDR1 LNHNV, CDR2 YYDKDF (reference sequence). The CDR3 totals 13 residues. The chain's CDR3 is CATSRELHYGYTF. The CDR3 DNA reads as TGTGCCACCAGCAGAGAACTTCACTATGGCTACACCTTC.

This clonotype qualifies as medium-sized. The rearrangement links TRBV29-1 to TRBJ1-2, with TRBD1 as a possible D gene (5 bases). This CDR3 spans 10 amino acids. Trimming removed 6 bases from V and 6 bases from J, with 8 bases in between. Germline V gene lookup returns CDR1 SQVTM and CDR2 ANQGSEA. DNA for the CDR3: TGCAGCGTGGGGGAGGATGGCTACACCTTC. Translated, it gives CSVGEDGYTF.

There are many counts of this clonotype. J is TRBJ2-7 and V is TRBV9; a possible D gene is TRBD2 (5 bases). This CDR3 comprises 15 residues. CDR1 SGDLS and CDR2 YYNGEE come from the germline V gene. Trimming removed 0 bases from V and 3 bases from J, with 13 bases in between. This chain's CDR3 is CASSVGAGLNYEQYF. The CDR3, as DNA: TGTGCCAGCAGCGTAGGTGCCGGACTGAACTACGAGCAGTACTTC.

The genes are TRBV7-6 and TRBJ1-3, with TRBD1 matching 7 bases. The J segment lost 4 bases and the V segment lost 5 bases, leaving 5 bases of the junction unmatched. This CDR3 contains 14 residues. Germline V gene sequence: CDR1 SGHVS, CDR2 FNYEAQ. The CDR3 DNA follows: TGTGCCAGCAGCCCCAGGGGGACAGGAAACACCATATATTTT. Amino acid sequence: CASSPRGTGNTIYF.

A few counts support this clonotype. This chain joins TRBV18 and TRBJ2-3; weak D call: TRBD1 (6 bases). The germline V gene has CDR1 KGHSH and CDR2 LQKENI. The CDR3 runs to 15 residues. V was shortened by 5 bases and J by 0 bases, with 12 bases between the two germline ends. The CDR3 coding sequence is TGTGCCAGCTCATTGACAGGAGCTAGCACAGATACGCAGTATTTT. This sequence encodes CASSLTGASTDTQYF.

This clonotype is termed medium-sized. CDR3 nucleotides: TGTGCCAGCAAGCCGAACACCGGGGAGCTGTTTTTT. This codes for CASKPNTGELFF. The gene calls are TRBV6-5 and TRBJ2-2; D call uncertain. Germline-derived CDR1 and CDR2 are MNHEY and SVGAGI. CDR3 length equals 12 residues. V was shortened by 7 bases and J by 0 bases, with 3 bases between the two germline ends.

By sample fraction, this clonotype is medium-sized. The chain uses TRBV12-3 or TRBV12-4 and TRBJ1-1, with 7 bases identical to TRBD1. V was pared by 5 bases and J by 0 bases, with 3 bases of the junction left unmatched. The CDR3 length is 14 residues. CDR3 DNA sequence: TGTGCCAGCAGTGTGACAGGGTTGAACACTGAAGCTTTCTTT. It yields the protein CASSVTGLNTEAFF.

This chain uses TRBV5-1 with TRBJ1-4, with D possibly matching TRBD1 (6 bases). The V end was cut by 1 base, the J end by 4 bases, with 11 bases between. The CDR3 runs 15 residues. CDR1 and CDR2 from the germline V gene are SGHRS and YFSETQ. The CDR3 reads CASSLTGTNNEKLFF. In DNA form, the CDR3 reads TGCGCCAGCAGCTTGACCGGGACAAATAATGAAAAACTGTTTTTT.